This T cell receptor beta chain was sequenced in a study of blood T cell repertoires in COVID-19. Turning to the study itself: The analysed material was cDNA or gDNA that came from T cells, B-cell-depleted T cells, or PBMCs.

In the study's own analysis: Amplification from reference gene primers served as the basis for estimated nucleated cell counts. Method: immunoSEQ multiplex PCR; TCRdb's copy keeps in-frame clones and lacks some. V, J and clone size were drawn from that table, and D and trimming were deduced from the DNA. This table has 210,000 or so clones, around 84% appearing once. This clone was counted a single time. With 5 bases removed from V and 6 bases from J, the gap between germline ends came to 10 bases. Germline V lookup: CDR1 LNHDA, CDR2 SQIVND (reference sequence). The CDR3 is 12 amino acids. Assignment of participants to cohorts was predicated upon participant-reported clinical history.

This TCR was sampled from a middle-aged woman with acute COVID-19. The specimen sequenced was PBMCs or T cells enriched from blood (not recorded which). This chain connects TRBV19 to TRBJ1-1; D is unresolved. The CDR3 loop reads CASSLRHSEAFF. In DNA form, the CDR3 reads TGTGCCAGTAGTCTAAGACATTCTGAAGCTTTCTTT.